The 13 T cell receptor beta chains reported below all come from one sample, sequenced in a study of OX40 agonist ivuxolimab in advanced cancers. Clones were read by immunoSEQ multiplex PCR, and TCRdb kept only the in-frame ones, dropping some. This sample has 72,000 or so clones; 84% occur once, and the top ten carry 3.5% to 5%. Sequencing was performed on CD4+ or CD8+ T cells sorted from blood, taken in a trial of the OX40 agonist ivuxolimab. The receptors come from an adult with an advanced solid tumor such as melanoma, head and neck, liver or kidney cancer.

The rearrangement uses TRBV4-2 and TRBJ1-5, with a weak D call TRBD1 (5 bases). The V gene lost 3 bases and the J gene lost 6 bases, with 12 bases spanning the gap. The CDR3 length is 14 residues. The germline CDR1 and CDR2 sequences are LGHNA and YNFKEQ. The CDR3 sequence is CASSHPGTGQPQHF. The CDR3 DNA is TGTGCCAGCAGCCACCCCGGGACGGGTCAGCCCCAGCATTTT.

This clone has a single count. This sequence joins TRBV9 and TRBJ2-7, with 7 bases aligning to TRBD1. Looked up from germline, CDR1 is SGDLS and CDR2 is YYNGEE. Germline trimming cut 0 bases from V and 5 bases from J; bases unmatched to any gene: 5. The CDR3 spans 14 residues. The CDR3 DNA sequence: TGTGCCAGCAGCGTAGGCGACAGGGACCACGAGCAGTACTTC. Its protein product is CASSVGDRDHEQYF.

The genes are TRBV15 and TRBJ1-6; possible D gene TRBD1, 5 bases. The germline V gene encodes CDR1 LNHNV and CDR2 YYDKDF (reference sequence). This CDR3 is built from 16 residues. The V gene lost 0 bases and the J gene lost 4 bases, with 10 bases spanning the gap. The CDR3 protein is CATSRDLDSYNSPLHF. The CDR3 DNA reads as TGTGCCACCAGCAGAGATCTTGACAGTTATAATTCACCCCTCCACTTT.

This clone was seen only once. The CDR3 loop reads CSVVGDLKRGKYTEAFF. The CDR3 coding sequence is TGCAGCGTTGTGGGGGACCTAAAAAGGGGGAAGTATACTGAAGCTTTCTTT. The chain recombines TRBV29-1 with TRBJ1-1, with a tentative D call TRBD1 (6 bases). Germline loops: CDR1 SQVTM, CDR2 ANQGSEA. The CDR3 covers 17 residues. V gave up 4 bases and J gave up 5 bases, with 26 bases separating them.

The gene calls are TRBV6-1 and TRBJ1-1; TRBD1 is a possible D gene (5 bases). The CDR3 consists of 14 residues. Trimming left V 8 bases short and J 4 bases short, with 17 bases between. Germline values: CDR1 MNHNS, CDR2 SASEGT. The CDR3 sequence is CASGVGLRGTEAFF. Written as DNA, the CDR3 is TGTGCCAGCGGCGTGGGGCTACGGGGCACTGAAGCTTTCTTT.

The rearrangement joins TRBV7-9 to TRBJ2-7; D is unresolved. Trimming removed 4 bases at V and 4 bases at J, with 8 bases between. The CDR3 totals 12 residues. CDR1 and CDR2 from the germline V gene are SEHNR and FQNEAQ (reference sequence). The DNA of the CDR3 is TGTGCCAGCAGCTATGACGGATACGAGCAGTACTTC. Protein sequence: CASSYDGYEQYF.

The chain recombines TRBV6-5 with TRBJ2-3; possible D gene TRBD2, 5 bases. Trimming took off 2 bases at V and 0 bases at J, with 9 bases between the two ends. CDR1 and CDR2 from the germline V gene are MNHEY and SVGAGI. There are 15 residues in the CDR3. CDR3 region: CASSYRGSSTDTQYF. The CDR3 DNA reads TGTGCCAGCAGTTACCGGGGTTCCAGCACAGATACGCAGTATTTT.

The chain employs TRBV19 and TRBJ1-1; D call uncertain. The V gene's germline CDR1 is LNHDA and CDR2 SQIVND (reference sequence). This CDR3 has 15 amino acids. V lost 1 base and J 1 base, leaving 10 bases between the germline ends. This CDR3 reads CASSIAAARNTEAFF. CDR3 bases: TGTGCCAGTAGTATAGCGGCAGCGCGGAACACTGAAGCTTTCTTT.

This chain connects TRBV19 to TRBJ2-3; D is perhaps TRBD1 or TRBD2 (6 bases each). The CDR3 is made up of 15 amino acids. Trimming shortened V by 0 bases and J by 5 bases, and 12 bases separated the two germline ends. CDR1 is LNHDA and CDR2 is SQIVND in the germline V gene (reference sequence). CDR3 sequence reads: CASSIDRGRVDTQYF. The CDR3 bases are TGTGCCAGTAGTATAGATCGGGGGCGAGTAGATACGCAGTATTTT.

The V gene is TRBV7-2, the J gene TRBJ2-7; TRBD1 matches at 10 bases. This CDR3 is built from 14 residues. Losses at the gene ends were 3 bases for V and 6 bases for J; bases not matched to a gene: 5. Germline-derived CDR1 and CDR2 are SGHTA and FQGNSA. The DNA of the CDR3 is TGTGCCAGCAGCTTGGGACAGGGGAAGGGCGAGCAGTACTTC. Amino acid sequence: CASSLGQGKGEQYF.

The CDR3 DNA is TGTGCCAGCAGCTTAGGGTGGGGGGTGAGCACAGATACGCAGTATTTT. Protein product: CASSLGWGVSTDTQYF. J is TRBJ2-3 and V is TRBV7-2, with D possibly being TRBD2 (6 bases). Germline V gene data show CDR1 as SGHTA and CDR2 as FQGNSA. The CDR3 runs to 16 residues. The ends were cut back, 1 base at V and 0 bases at J, with 11 bases in the middle.

The chain has TRBV15 and TRBJ1-5, with a tentative D call TRBD1 (5 bases). In germline, CDR1 is LNHNV, CDR2 YYDKDF (reference sequence). This CDR3 is 15 amino acids long. The V and J ends lost 0 bases and 9 bases respectively, with 15 bases between them. CDR3 residues: CATSRDPGGGRPQHF. In DNA, the CDR3 is TGTGCCACCAGCAGAGATCCTGGGGGGGGTCGGCCCCAGCATTTT.

The V gene is TRBV7-8, the J gene TRBJ2-6; 7 positions match TRBD2. The CDR3 sequence is 17 residues long. The V gene's germline CDR1 is SGHVS and CDR2 FQNEAQ. After removal of 4 bases from V and 2 bases from J, the junction contained 8 bases not matched to a gene. CDR3 residues: CASSSPNGRAGANVLTF. The CDR3 DNA reads TGTGCCAGCAGCTCCCCTAATGGGAGGGCTGGGGCCAACGTCCTGACTTTC.